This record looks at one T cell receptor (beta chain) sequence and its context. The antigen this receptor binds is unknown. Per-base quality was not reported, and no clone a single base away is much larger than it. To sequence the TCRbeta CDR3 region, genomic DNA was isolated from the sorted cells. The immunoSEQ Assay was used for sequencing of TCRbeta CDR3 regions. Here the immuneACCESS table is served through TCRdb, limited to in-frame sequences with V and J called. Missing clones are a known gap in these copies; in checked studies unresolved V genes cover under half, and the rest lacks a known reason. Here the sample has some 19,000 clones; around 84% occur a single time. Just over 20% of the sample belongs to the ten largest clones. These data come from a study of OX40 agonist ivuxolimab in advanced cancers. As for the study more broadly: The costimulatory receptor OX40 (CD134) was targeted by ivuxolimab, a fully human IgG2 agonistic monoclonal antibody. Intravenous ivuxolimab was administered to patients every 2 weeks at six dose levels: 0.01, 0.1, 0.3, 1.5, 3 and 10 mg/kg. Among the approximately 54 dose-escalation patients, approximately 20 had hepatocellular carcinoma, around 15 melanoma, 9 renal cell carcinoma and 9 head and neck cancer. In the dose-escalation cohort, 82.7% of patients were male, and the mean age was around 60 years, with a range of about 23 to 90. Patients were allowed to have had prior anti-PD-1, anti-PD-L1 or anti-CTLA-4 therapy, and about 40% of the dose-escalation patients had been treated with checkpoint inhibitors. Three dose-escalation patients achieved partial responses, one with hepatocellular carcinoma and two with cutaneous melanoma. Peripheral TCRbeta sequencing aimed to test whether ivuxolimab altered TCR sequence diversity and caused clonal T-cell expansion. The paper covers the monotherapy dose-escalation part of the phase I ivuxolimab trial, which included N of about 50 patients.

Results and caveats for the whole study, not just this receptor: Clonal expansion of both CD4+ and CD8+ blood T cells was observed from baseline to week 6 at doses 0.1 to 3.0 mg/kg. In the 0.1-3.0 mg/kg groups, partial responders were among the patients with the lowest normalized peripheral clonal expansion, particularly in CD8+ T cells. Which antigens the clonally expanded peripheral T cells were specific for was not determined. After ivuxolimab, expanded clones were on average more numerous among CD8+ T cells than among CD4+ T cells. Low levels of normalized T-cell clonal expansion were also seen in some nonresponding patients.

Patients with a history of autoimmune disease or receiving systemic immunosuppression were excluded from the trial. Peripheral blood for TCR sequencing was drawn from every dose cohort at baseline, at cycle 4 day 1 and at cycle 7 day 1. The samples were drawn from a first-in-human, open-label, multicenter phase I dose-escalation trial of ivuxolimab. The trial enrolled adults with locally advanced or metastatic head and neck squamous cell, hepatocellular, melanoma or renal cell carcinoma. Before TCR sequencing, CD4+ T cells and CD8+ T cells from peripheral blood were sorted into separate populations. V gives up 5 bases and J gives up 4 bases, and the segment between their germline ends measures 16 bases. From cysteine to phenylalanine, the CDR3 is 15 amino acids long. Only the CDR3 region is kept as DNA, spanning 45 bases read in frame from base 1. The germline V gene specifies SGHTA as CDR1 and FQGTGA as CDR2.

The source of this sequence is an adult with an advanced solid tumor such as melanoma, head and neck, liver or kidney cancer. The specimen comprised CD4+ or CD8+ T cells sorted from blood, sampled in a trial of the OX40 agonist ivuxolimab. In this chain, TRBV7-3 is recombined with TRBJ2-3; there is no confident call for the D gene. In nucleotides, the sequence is TGTGCCAGCAGCCCTTCGACGGGCCGCGCAGATACGCAGTATTTT. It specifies CASSPSTGRADTQYF. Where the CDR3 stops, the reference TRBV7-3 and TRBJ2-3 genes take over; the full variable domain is GAGVSQTPSNKVTEKGKYVELRCDPISGHTALYWYRQSLGQGPEFLIYFQGTGAADDSGLPNDRFFAVRPEGSVSTLKIQRTERGDSAVYLCASSPSTGRADTQYFGPGTRLTVL.